This TCR beta chain is from a study of T-cell memory formation after mild COVID-19. Using its own MiXCR run on the 5' RACE reads, TCRdb lists one record per CDR3 protein. The table lists 400,000 or so distinct CDR3 sequences, 20% of them singletons. Germline V gene lookup returns CDR1 SGHDT and CDR2 YYEEEE. V lost 3 bases, J lost 5 bases, and 15 bases lay in between. This CDR3 is 14 amino acids long. J is TRBJ2-7 and V is TRBV5-6; D possibly uses TRBD1 or TRBD2 (5 bases each). Sequenced sample: PBMCs or a T cell subset sorted from them (not recorded which). The receptor was derived from an adult woman who had mild COVID-19 (a few samples of this study predate the infection). Cell type and time point are not known. CDR3 sequence: CASSYGTPNHEQYF. For the CDR3, the DNA is TGTGCCAGCAGCTACGGGACCCCAAACCACGAGCAGTACTTC. Together with reference TRBV5-6 and TRBJ2-7, the CDR3 gives the full variable domain: DAGVTQSPTHLIKTRGQQVTLRCSPKSGHDTVSWYQQALGQGPQFIFQYYEEEERQRGNFPDRFSGHQFPNYSSELNVNALLLGDSALYLCASSYGTPNHEQYFGPGTRLTVT.